This passage covers 13 T cell receptor beta chains from one sample sequenced in a study of T cells in Graves' hyperthyroidism and ophthalmopathy. Amplified regions were TCR beta CDR3 sequences from RNA transcripts. First-round RT-PCR targeting the TCR CDR3 was performed with the HTBI primer set. TCRdb reanalysed the multiplex PCR reads using MiXCR and keeps one entry per CDR3 protein. The profile covers 500,000 to 600,000 distinct CDR3 sequences, with under 60% appearing a single time and around 17% taken by the ten largest. The sample taken for sequencing was peripheral blood or thyroid tissue (not recorded which). Source of these receptors: an adult woman with Graves' disease, either hyperthyroidism or ophthalmopathy (not recorded which).

The rearrangement links TRBV9 to TRBJ2-7; 9 bases are a match to TRBD2. The V gene end was trimmed by 10 bases and the J gene end by 5 bases; junction bases not matched to a gene: 13. This CDR3 is 14 amino acids long. Germline lookup yields CDR1 SGDLS and CDR2 YYNGEE. This CDR3 is CAWRGISGRNEQYF. Here the CDR3 DNA reads TGTGCCTGGCGGGGGATTAGCGGGAGAAACGAGCAGTACTTC.

The chain links TRBV9 to TRBJ1-6; no definite D call. The V gene lost 0 bases and the J gene lost 11 bases, with 9 bases spanning the gap. Germline CDR1 SGDLS, CDR2 YYNGEE. The CDR3 covers 13 residues. CDR3 amino acids: CASSVGGATPLHF. DNA for the CDR3: TGTGCCAGCAGCGTAGGAGGCGCTACACCCCTCCACTTT.

This clonotype showed up many times. V and J are TRBV11-2 and TRBJ2-5; TRBD2 might be the D (6 bases). Germline CDR1 is SGHAT and CDR2 is FQNNGV. This CDR3 contains 15 residues. Trimming took 6 bases from V and 5 from J, leaving 19 bases between them. This CDR3 is CASRRLAIEGETQYF. The DNA of the CDR3 is TGTGCCAGCAGGCGGCTAGCGATAGAGGGGGAGACCCAGTACTTC.

This clonotype was seen a single time. CDR3 in DNA: TGTGCCAGCAGCTTAGATGGGCTCATATCACAGGGAGAGACCCAGTACTTC. This translates into CASSLDGLISQGETQYF. This chain joins TRBV7-2 and TRBJ2-5; the D gene is possibly TRBD1 (6 bases). The germline V gene encodes CDR1 SGHTA and CDR2 FQGNSA. The V gene lost 1 base and the J gene lost 4 bases, with 19 bases spanning the gap. The CDR3 loop spans 17 amino acids.

This clonotype was seen a few times. This chain links TRBV2 with TRBJ1-5; the D gene is possibly TRBD1 (6 bases). V was trimmed by 4 bases and J by 7 bases, leaving 11 bases between them. CDR1 and CDR2 from the germline V gene are SNHLY and FYNNEI. The CDR3 has 13 residues. This CDR3 is CASSAQGGQPQHF. DNA of the CDR3: TGTGCCAGCAGTGCACAAGGGGGGCAGCCCCAGCATTTT.

The V and J genes are TRBV7-2 and TRBJ1-5, with D tentatively TRBD1 (5 bases). The CDR3 runs 16 residues. V lost 6 bases and J lost 2, with 17 bases in between. Looked up from germline, CDR1 is SGHTA and CDR2 is FQGNSA. CDR3 bases: TGTGCCAGCAGTTTCCTTGCAGGGATGGGCAATCAGCCCCAGCATTTT. Protein sequence: CASSFLAGMGNQPQHF.

This clonotype was seen a handful of times. The V gene is TRBV9, the J gene TRBJ2-2, with D uncertain. V was trimmed by 1 base and J by 8 bases, leaving 15 bases between them. The CDR3 covers 15 residues. CDR1 and CDR2 (germline): SGDLS, YYNGEE. CDR3 DNA sequence: TGTGCCAGCAGCGTACTATCCAGCGAGTCAGGGGAGCTGTTTTTT. Protein: CASSVLSSESGELFF.

Ten or more counts support this clonotype. One base away lies a much larger clone, so this may be a sequencing read error. The chain recombines TRBV20-1 with TRBJ1-6; a possible D gene is TRBD1 (6 bases). The V gene's germline CDR1 is DFQATT and CDR2 SNEGSKA (reference sequence). Trimming cost V 3 bases and J 11 bases, with 14 bases left between them. The CDR3 covers 13 residues. This CDR3 is CSARTGPLAPLHF. The CDR3 DNA reads as TGCAGTGCTAGGACAGGCCCTTTGGCACCCCTCCACTTT.

This clonotype has only a few counts. The chain combines TRBV12-3 or TRBV12-4 with TRBJ1-1, with TRBD1 identical over 8 bases. The CDR3 spans 24 residues. The V and J ends lost 6 bases and 1 base, in that order; junction bases with no gene match: 34. This CDR3 reads CASSPRKFGELPWGQAEKNTEAFF. The DNA for the CDR3 is TGTGCCAGCAGCCCAAGAAAGTTCGGGGAGCTTCCCTGGGGACAGGCAGAAAAGAACACTGAAGCTTTCTTT.

This clonotype occurred many times. V gene TRBV7-9 combines with J gene TRBJ1-2; TRBD1 agrees at 11 bases. CDR1 and CDR2 from the germline V gene are SEHNR and FQNEAQ (reference sequence). This CDR3 region has 13 residues. J gave up 6 bases and V 5 bases, and 2 bases lay outside the gene matches. CDR3 region: CASSQDRGHGYTF. Written as DNA, the CDR3 is TGTGCCAGCAGCCAGGACAGGGGGCATGGCTACACCTTC. Using reference TRBV7-9 and TRBJ1-2 for the parts outside the CDR3, the full variable domain is DTGVSQNPRHKITKRGQNVTFRCDPISEHNRLYWYRQTLGQGPEFLTYFQNEAQLEKSRLLSDRFSAERPKGSFSTLEIQRTEQGDSAMYLCASSQDRGHGYTFGSGTRLTVV.

This CDR3 reads CSARTSGRAYTGELFF. As DNA, the CDR3 is TGCAGTGCTAGGACTAGCGGGAGGGCCTACACCGGGGAGCTGTTTTTT. V is TRBV20-1 and J is TRBJ2-2; 14 bases line up with TRBD2. J gave up 3 bases and V 3 bases, and 3 bases lay outside the gene matches. The germline CDR1 and CDR2 sequences are DFQATT and SNEGSKA (reference sequence). The length of the CDR3 is 16 residues.

The chain uses TRBV7-9 and TRBJ1-2; a possible D gene is TRBD1 (5 bases). V gave up 6 bases and J gave up 0 bases, with 11 bases separating them. The CDR3 contains 14 residues. Germline CDR1 SEHNR, CDR2 FQNEAQ (reference sequence). CDR3 residues: CASSPDRTNYGYTF. CDR3 nucleotides: TGTGCCAGCAGTCCTGACAGAACTAACTATGGCTACACCTTC.

The sample holds many counts of this clonotype. The chain uses TRBV12-5 and TRBJ2-5; maybe TRBD2 (5 bases). The length of the CDR3 is 13 residues. The V gene lost 6 bases and the J gene lost 2 bases, with 10 bases spanning the gap. CDR1 is LGHNT and CDR2 is FRNRAP in the germline V gene. This CDR3 is CASGPSGQETQYF. CDR3 sequence (DNA): TGTGCTAGTGGCCCCAGCGGACAAGAGACCCAGTACTTC.